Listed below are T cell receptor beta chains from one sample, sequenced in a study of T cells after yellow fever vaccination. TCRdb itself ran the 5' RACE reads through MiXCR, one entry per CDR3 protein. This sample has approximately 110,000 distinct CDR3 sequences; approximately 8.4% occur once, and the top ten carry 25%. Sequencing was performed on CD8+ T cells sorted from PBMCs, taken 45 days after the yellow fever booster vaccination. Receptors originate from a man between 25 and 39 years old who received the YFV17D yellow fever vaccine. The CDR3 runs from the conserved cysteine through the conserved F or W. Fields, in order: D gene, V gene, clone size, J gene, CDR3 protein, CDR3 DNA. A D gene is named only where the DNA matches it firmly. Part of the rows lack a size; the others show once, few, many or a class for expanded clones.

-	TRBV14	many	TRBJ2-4	CASSQKNIQYF	TGTGCCAGCAGCCAAAAAAACATTCAGTACTTC
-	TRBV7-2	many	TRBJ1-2	CASSPPDTEYGYTF	TGTGCCAGCAGCCCCCCCGACACGGAATATGGCTACACCTTC
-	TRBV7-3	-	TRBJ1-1	CASTYEGSEAFF	TGTGCCAGCACCTACGAGGGGTCTGAAGCTTTCTTT
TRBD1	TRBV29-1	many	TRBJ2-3	CSVEMTGGPADTQYF	TGCAGCGTTGAAATGACAGGGGGCCCGGCAGATACGCAGTATTTT
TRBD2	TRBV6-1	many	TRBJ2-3	CASSLLLAENTDTQYF	TGTGCCAGCAGTCTTCTACTAGCGGAGAACACAGATACGCAGTATTTT
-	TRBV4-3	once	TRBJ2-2	CASSGGGTGELFF	TGCGCCAGCAGCGGTGGAGGTACCGGGGAGCTGTTTTTT
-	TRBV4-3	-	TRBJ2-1	CASSQDPSRPNEQFF	TGCGCCAGCAGCCAAGACCCTTCTAGGCCCAATGAGCAGTTCTTC
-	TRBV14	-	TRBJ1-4	CASSQVVGIGEKLFF	TGTGCCAGCAGCCAAGTGGTCGGGATAGGCGAAAAACTGTTTTTT
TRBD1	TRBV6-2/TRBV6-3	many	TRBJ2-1	CASSPQGEIESWSSYNEQFF	TGTGCCAGCAGTCCCCAGGGGGAGATTGAATCCTGGAGCTCCTACAATGAGCAGTTCTTC
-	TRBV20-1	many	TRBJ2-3	CSATLTADQEDTDTQYF	TGCAGTGCTACCCTGACAGCGGATCAGGAAGACACAGATACGCAGTATTTT
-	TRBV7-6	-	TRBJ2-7	CASSDPGTSYEQYF	TGTGCCAGCAGCGATCCCGGGACCTCCTACGAGCAGTACTTC
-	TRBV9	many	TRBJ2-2	CASSGDSTGTGALGELFF	TGTGCCAGCAGCGGAGACTCCACCGGGACGGGTGCTTTAGGGGAGCTGTTTTTT
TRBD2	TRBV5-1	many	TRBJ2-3	CASSPGLAGYTDTQYF	TGCGCCAGCAGCCCCGGACTAGCGGGGTACACAGATACGCAGTATTTT
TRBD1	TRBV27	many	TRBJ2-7	CASSPPGQGHEQYF	TGTGCCAGCAGTCCTCCGGGACAGGGCCACGAGCAGTACTTC
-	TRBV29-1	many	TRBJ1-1	CSVDGEMNTEAFF	TGCAGCGTTGACGGGGAAATGAACACTGAAGCTTTCTTT
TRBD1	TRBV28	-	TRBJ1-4	CASSLTGGNEKLSF	TGTGCCAGCAGTCTTACAGGGGGAAATGAAAAACTGTCTTTT
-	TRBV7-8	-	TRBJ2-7	CASSLGRGGGSYEQYF	TGTGCCAGCAGCTTAGGACGTGGGGGAGGAAGTTACGAGCAGTACTTC
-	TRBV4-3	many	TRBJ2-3	CASSQGSTDTQYF	TGCGCCAGCAGCCAAGGAAGCACAGATACGCAGTATTTT
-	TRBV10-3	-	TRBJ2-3	CAISESRAVGSTDTQYF	TGTGCCATCAGTGAGTCGAGGGCAGTGGGAAGTACAGATACGCAGTATTTT
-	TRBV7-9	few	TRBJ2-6	CASSLPGGANVLTF	TGTGCCAGCAGCTTACCAGGGGGGGCCAACGTCCTGACTTTC
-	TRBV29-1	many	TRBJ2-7	CSVSTTATEQYF	TGCAGCGTTAGTACGACAGCCACCGAGCAGTACTTC
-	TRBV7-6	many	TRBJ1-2	CASRPDSSYGYTF	TGTGCCAGCAGGCCTGACAGTTCATATGGCTACACCTTC
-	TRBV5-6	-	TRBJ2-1	CASSLETGRSYEQFF	TGTGCCAGCAGCTTGGAGACAGGGAGGTCGTATGAGCAGTTCTTC